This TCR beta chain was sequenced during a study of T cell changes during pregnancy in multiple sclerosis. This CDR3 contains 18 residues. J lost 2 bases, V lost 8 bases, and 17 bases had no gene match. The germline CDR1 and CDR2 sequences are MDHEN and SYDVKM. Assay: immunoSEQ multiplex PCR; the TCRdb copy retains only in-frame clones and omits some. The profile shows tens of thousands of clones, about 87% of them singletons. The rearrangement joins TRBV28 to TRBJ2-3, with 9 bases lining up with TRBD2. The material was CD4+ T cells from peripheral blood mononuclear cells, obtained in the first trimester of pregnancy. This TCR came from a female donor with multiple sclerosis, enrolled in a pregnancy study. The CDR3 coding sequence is TGTGCCAGCTCTTCCCCCATATCGGTAGCGGGAGACACAGATACGCAGTATTTT. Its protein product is CASSSPISVAGDTDTQYF.